The clone carrying this T cell receptor beta chain was found a few times. The antigen remains undetermined. The CDR3 is 14 residues long. Losses at the gene ends were 4 bases for V and 5 bases for J; bases not matched to a gene: 2. CDR1 and CDR2 (germline): SGHRS, YFSETQ. MiXCR, run by TCRdb on the 5' RACE reads, gives a single entry per CDR3 protein. The sample consists of 140,000 to 150,000 distinct CDR3 sequences, approximately 26% of them appearing once. The data stem from a study of T-cell memory formation after mild COVID-19. Study results and limitations: Some clones that responded turned up in pre-infection memory, which suggests that cross-reactive memory joined in.

The sequenced sample was PBMCs or a T cell subset sorted from them (not recorded which). The sequence was obtained from an adult woman who had mild COVID-19 (a few samples of this study predate the infection). Cell type and time point are not known. The chain joins TRBV5-1 to TRBJ2-1, with 11 positions matching TRBD1. The CDR3 DNA follows: TGCGCCAGCAGCCCGGGACAGGGGGACAATGAGCAGTTCTTC. This translates into CASSPGQGDNEQFF.